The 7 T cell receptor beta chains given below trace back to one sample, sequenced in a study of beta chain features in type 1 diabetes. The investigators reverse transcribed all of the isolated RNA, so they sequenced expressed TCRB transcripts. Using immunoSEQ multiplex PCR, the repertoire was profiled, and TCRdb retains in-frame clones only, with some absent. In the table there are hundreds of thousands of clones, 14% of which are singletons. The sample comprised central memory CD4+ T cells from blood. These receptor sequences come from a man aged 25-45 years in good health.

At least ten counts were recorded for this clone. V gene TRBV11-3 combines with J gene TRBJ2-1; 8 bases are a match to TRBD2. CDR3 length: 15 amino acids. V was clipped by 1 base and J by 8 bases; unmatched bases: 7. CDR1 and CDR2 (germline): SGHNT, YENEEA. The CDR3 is CASSLGGTRGDEQFF. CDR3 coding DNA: TGTGCCAGCAGCTTAGGCGGGACTAGGGGCGATGAGCAGTTCTTC.

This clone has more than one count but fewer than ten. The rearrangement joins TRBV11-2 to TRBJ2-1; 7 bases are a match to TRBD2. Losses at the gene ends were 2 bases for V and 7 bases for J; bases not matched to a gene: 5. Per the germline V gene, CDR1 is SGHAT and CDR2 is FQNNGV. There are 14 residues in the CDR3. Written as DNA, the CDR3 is TGTGCCAGCAGCTTATCGCGGGAGAGGAATGAGCAGTTCTTC. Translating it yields CASSLSRERNEQFF.

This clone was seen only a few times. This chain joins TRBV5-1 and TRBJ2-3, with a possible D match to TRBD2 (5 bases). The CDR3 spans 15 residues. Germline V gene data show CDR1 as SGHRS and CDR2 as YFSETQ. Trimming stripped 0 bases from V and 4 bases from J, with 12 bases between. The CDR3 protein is CASSLGGGSPDTQYF. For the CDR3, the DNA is TGCGCCAGCAGCTTGGGAGGCGGGTCCCCAGATACGCAGTATTTT. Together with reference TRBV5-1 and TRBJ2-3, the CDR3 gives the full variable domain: KAGVTQTPRYLIKTRGQQVTLSCSPISGHRSVSWYQQTPGQGLQFLFEYFSETQRNKGNFPGRFSGRQFSNSRSEMNVSTLELGDSALYLCASSLGGGSPDTQYFGPGTRLTVL.

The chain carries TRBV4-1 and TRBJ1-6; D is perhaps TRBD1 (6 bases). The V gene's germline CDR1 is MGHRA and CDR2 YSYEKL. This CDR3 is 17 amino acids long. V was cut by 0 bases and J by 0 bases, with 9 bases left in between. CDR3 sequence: CASSQDGGRSYNSPLHF. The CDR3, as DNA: TGCGCCAGCAGCCAAGATGGGGGGCGCTCCTATAATTCACCCCTCCACTTT.

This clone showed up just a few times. DNA for the CDR3: TGTGCCAGCAGCCTCTCCGGGACGAGCCAAGAGACCCAGTACTTC. Protein: CASSLSGTSQETQYF. This rearrangement joins TRBV7-2 to TRBJ2-5; D possibly uses TRBD1 or TRBD2 (5 bases each). The CDR3 has 15 amino acids. In germline, CDR1 is SGHTA, CDR2 FQGNSA. V lost 5 bases and J 1 base, leaving 14 bases between the germline ends. The whole variable domain, remainder taken from reference TRBV7-2 and TRBJ2-5, is GAGVSQSPSNKVTEKGKDVELRCDPISGHTALYWYRQSLGQGLEFLIYFQGNSAPDKSGLPSDRFSAERTGGSVSTLTIQRTQQEDSAVYLCASSLSGTSQETQYFGPGTRLLVL.

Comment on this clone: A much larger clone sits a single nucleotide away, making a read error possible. CDR3: CASSPDRRRQETQYF. The DNA of the CDR3 is TGCGCCAGCAGCCCGGACCGCCGCCGCCAGGAGACCCAGTACTTC. This rearrangement joins TRBV23-1 to TRBJ2-5; no firm D call. TRBV23-1 is reported as an ORF; its role is uncertain. The V gene lost 6 bases and the J gene lost 5 bases, with 19 bases spanning the gap. This CDR3 region has 15 residues.

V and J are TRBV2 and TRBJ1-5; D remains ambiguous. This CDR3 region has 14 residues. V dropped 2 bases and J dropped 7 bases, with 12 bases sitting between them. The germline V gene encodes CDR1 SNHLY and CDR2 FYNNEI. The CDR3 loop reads CASSERRTGQPQHF. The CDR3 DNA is TGTGCCAGCAGTGAAAGGAGGACGGGCCAGCCCCAGCATTTT. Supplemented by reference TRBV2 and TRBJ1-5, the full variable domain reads EPEVTQTPSHQVTQMGQEVILRCVPISNHLYFYWYRQILGQKVEFLVSFYNNEISEKSEIFDDQFSVERPDGSNFTLKIRSTKLEDSAMYFCASSERRTGQPQHFGDGTRLSIL.